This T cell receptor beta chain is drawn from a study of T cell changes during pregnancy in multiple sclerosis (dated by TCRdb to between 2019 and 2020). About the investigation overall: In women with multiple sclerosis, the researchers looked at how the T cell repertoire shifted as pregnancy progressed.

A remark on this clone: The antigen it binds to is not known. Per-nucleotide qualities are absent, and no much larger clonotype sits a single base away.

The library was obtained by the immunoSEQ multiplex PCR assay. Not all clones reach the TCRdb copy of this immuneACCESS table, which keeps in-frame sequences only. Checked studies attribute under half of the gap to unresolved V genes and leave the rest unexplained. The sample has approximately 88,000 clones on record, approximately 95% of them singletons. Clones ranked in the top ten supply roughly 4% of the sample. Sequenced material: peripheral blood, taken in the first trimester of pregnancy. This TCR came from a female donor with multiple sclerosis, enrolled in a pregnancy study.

The DNA reads as follows: TGTGCCAGCAAACCTATGATGGCGGGGGGCTACCAAGAGACCCAGTACTTC. Translated, this is CASKPMMAGGYQETQYF. The chain uses TRBV2 and TRBJ2-5; 8 junctional bases match TRBD2. CDR1 SNHLY and CDR2 FYNNEI are derived from the germline V gene. V and J are trimmed by 7 bases and 0 bases, and the gene matches miss 13 bases of the junction. Including the terminal cysteine and phenylalanine, the CDR3 comprises 17 residues. CDR3 DNA is the only sequence kept; it has 51 bases, read in frame from the first base.